Below, one TCR beta chain is given with its context. Study members were between 18 and 89 years old and lived in some 22 US regions. Cohort 3 recovery required two negative PCRs, clearance, or symptom resolution. Sequencing was performed with immunoSEQ multiplex PCR; in TCRdb, only in-frame clones are kept and a portion is missing. The sample carries some 250,000 clones, approximately 90% recorded once. Germline assignment: CDR1 GTSNPN and CDR2 SVGIG (reference sequence). V lost 5 bases to trimming and J lost 7 bases; unmatched junction nucleotides: 1. The CDR3 runs 11 residues. These data originate in a study of blood T cell repertoires in COVID-19. Study at large: Material from acute and convalescent COVID-19 was sourced from the United States, Italy and Spain.

The sequenced material came from PBMCs or T cells enriched from blood (not recorded which). This TCR came from a man aged 18 to 30 who had recovered from COVID-19. The chain uses TRBV30 and TRBJ2-1, with 8 bases aligning to TRBD1. This CDR3 is CAWDRGNEQFF. In DNA, the CDR3 is TGTGCCTGGGACAGGGGAAATGAGCAGTTCTTC.